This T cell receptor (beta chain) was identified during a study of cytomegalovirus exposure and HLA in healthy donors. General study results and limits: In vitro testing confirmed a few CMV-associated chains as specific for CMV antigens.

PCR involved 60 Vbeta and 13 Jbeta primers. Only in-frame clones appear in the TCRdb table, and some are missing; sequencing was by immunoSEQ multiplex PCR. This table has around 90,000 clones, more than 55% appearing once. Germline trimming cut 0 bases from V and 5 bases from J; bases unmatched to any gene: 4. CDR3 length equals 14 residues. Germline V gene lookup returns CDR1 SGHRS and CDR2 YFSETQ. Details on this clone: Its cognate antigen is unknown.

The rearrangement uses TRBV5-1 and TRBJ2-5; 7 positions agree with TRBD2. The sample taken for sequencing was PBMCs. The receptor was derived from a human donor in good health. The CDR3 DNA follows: TGCGCCAGCAGCTTGGGCGCGGGGGTGGAGACCCAGTACTTC. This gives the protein CASSLGAGVETQYF.